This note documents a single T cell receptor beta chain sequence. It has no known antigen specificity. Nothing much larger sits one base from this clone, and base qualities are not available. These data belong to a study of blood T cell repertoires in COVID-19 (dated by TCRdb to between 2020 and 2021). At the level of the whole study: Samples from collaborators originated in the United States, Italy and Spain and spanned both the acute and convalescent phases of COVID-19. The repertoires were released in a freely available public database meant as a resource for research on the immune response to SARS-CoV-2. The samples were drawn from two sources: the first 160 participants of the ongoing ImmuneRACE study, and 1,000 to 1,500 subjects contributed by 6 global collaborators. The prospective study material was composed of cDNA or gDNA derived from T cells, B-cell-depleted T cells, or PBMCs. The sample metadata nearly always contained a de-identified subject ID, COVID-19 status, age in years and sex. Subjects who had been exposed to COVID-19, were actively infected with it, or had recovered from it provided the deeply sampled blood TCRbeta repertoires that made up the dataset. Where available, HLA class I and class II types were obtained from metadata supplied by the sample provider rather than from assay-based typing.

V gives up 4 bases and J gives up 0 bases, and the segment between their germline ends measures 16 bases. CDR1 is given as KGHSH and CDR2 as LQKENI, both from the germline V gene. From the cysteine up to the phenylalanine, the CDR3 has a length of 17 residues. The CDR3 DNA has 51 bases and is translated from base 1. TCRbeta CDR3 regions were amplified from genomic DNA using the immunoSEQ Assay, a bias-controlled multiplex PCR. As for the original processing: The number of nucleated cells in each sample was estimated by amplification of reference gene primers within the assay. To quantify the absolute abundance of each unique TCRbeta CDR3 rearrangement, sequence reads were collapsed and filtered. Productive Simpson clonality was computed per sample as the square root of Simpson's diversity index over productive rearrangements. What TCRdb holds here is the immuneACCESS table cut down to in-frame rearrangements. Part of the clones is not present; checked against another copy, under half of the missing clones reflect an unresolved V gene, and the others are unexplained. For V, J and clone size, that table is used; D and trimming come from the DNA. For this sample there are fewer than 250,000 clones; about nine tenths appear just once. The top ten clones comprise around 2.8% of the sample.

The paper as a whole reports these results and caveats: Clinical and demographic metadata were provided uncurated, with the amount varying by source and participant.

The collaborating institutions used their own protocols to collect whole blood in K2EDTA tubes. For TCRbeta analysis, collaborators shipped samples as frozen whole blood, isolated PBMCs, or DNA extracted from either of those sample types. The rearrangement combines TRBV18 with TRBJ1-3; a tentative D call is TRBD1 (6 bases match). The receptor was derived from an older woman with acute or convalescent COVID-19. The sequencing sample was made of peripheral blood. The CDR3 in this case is CASSRSGQRNSGNTIYF. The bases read TGTGCCAGCTCACGTTCCGGACAGAGAAACTCTGGAAACACCATATATTTT.